Listed below are T cell receptor beta chains from one sample, sequenced in a study of blood T cell repertoires in COVID-19. Clones were sequenced by immunoSEQ multiplex PCR, and TCRdb holds only the in-frame ones, with some missing. Of 150,000 to 180,000 clones in the sample, over 75% are singletons; the top ten hold roughly 0.6%. Material for sequencing was peripheral blood. The receptors shown here come from a man aged 55 to 69 with COVID-19, enrolled during active disease. Each CDR3 is given without its conserved first and last residue. Fields, in order: J gene, V gene, CDR3 protein.

>TRBJ2-2|TRBV11-3
ASSLGTGNTGELF
>TRBJ1-5|TRBV9
ASSLEGTVNQPQH
>TRBJ1-1|TRBV10-2
ASSEQGVEAF
>TRBJ1-5|TRBV7-8
ASSLVQGINQPQH
>TRBJ1-1|TRBV7-9
ASSLGDSEAF
>TRBJ2-2|TRBV2
ASTTGGLVTGELF
>TRBJ2-7|TRBV7-2
ASSLQSTGSYEQY
>TRBJ1-2|TRBV19
ASSKPGTGYQGYT
>TRBJ1-2|TRBV7-8
ASSLAIFVSAGGYT
>TRBJ2-7|TRBV3-1/TRBV3-2
ASSQVSGPAYEQY
>TRBJ1-3|TRBV6-1
ASSDGGNTIY
>TRBJ2-3|TRBV5-1
ASSSLLAGGPTDTQY
>TRBJ1-6|TRBV28
ASSFDRESSPLH
>TRBJ1-3|TRBV4-3
ASSQDQVISSGNTIY
>TRBJ2-1|TRBV11-3
ASSAADKKNNEQF
>TRBJ1-4|TRBV19
ASSPTGANEKLF
>TRBJ2-6|TRBV7-6
ASSLMGQPNSGANVLT
>TRBJ1-2|TRBV18
ATSGQEFFYGYT
>TRBJ1-2|TRBV19
ASRTRTGGHDGYT
>TRBJ1-1|TRBV5-1
ASSLGQTEGTEAF
>TRBJ1-6|TRBV2
ASTSRGSSPLH
>TRBJ2-5|TRBV7-2
ASSFRLGEGQETQY
>TRBJ1-5|TRBV28
ASSSQGPLGSQPQH
>TRBJ2-5|TRBV29-1
SVGPGSETQY
>TRBJ1-5|TRBV19
ASSIGSGSYSQPQH
>TRBJ1-2|TRBV2
ASSRQGANYGYT
>TRBJ1-1|TRBV11-3
ASSLGSGSLNEAF
>TRBJ2-1|TRBV11-2
ASSLGASDYNEQF
>TRBJ1-2|TRBV7-9
ASRIGQGNYGYT
>TRBJ1-2|TRBV19
ASSVDGQINNYGYT
>TRBJ2-5|TRBV30
AWSLIAGGRETQY
>TRBJ2-1|TRBV24-1
ATSDPSGHEQF
>TRBJ2-2|TRBV14
ASSLRTGTNTGELF
>TRBJ2-7|TRBV5-1
ASSAGDGDEQY
>TRBJ1-1|TRBV7-9
ASSPQQGTEAF
>TRBJ1-6|TRBV6-6
ASSQIDSNSPLH
>TRBJ2-7|TRBV7-9
ASSNPGTSSHEQY
>TRBJ2-5|TRBV2
ASSEARLAGQETQY
>TRBJ1-1|TRBV14
ASSPSGGGMYTEAF
>TRBJ1-1|TRBV5-1
ASNRGRPGNTEAF
>TRBJ2-3|TRBV24-1
ATSIASTDTQY
>TRBJ1-4|TRBV6-5
ASRWTGGGEKLF
>TRBJ1-3|TRBV6-1
ASSEAFPGQGSGNTIY
>TRBJ2-3|TRBV7-3
ASSWRGGASTDTQY
>TRBJ1-5|TRBV7-2
ASSQQGGTNQPQH
>TRBJ2-3|TRBV9
ASSVEGTTSGATDTQY
>TRBJ1-2|TRBV19
ASSLSQGAGGYT
>TRBJ2-2|TRBV18
ASSQGLTGELF